Sequencing of this T cell receptor beta chain was carried out in a study of prognosis after radiotherapy for stage I lung cancer. The wider study: Enrolled patients had stage I non-small cell lung cancer and entered the cohort between early 2018 and 2019. In total, some 14 men and 6 women took part as patients, aged 53 to 84 with a median of around 70 years. Study-wide results and caveats: Unique TCR clone counts dropped after stereotactic body radiation therapy, from a median of 10,088 to 6,861. In patients with versus without metastases, TRBV and TRBJ gene usage reportedly differed.

Ten or more counts support this clonotype. Its target is unknown. The study amplified the TCR beta CDR3 region from genomic DNA. This amplification was carried out by two rounds of multiplex PCR. For every TRBV and TRBJ gene, a specific primer was used in first-round PCR. MiXCR, applied by TCRdb to the multiplex PCR reads, yields one record per CDR3 protein. The table lists about 36,000 distinct CDR3 sequences, under 40% of them singletons. V trimming: 6 bases; J trimming: 7 bases; junction bases outside the gene matches: 9. The CDR3 sequence is 15 residues long. This receptor was obtained from a donor at least 50 years old with non-small cell lung cancer. The J gene is TRBJ1-5, the V gene TRBV12-3 or TRBV12-4; 10 nucleotides agree with TRBD1. The sequences come from PBMCs, collected before or after stereotactic body radiation therapy (not recorded which). CDR3: CASRVGTGAGQPQHF. The CDR3 DNA sequence: TGTGCCAGCAGAGTTGGGACAGGGGCTGGACAGCCCCAGCATTTT.